A single sample is the source of the 17 T cell receptor beta chains below, sequenced in a study of patients and donors after allogeneic stem cell transplantation. Each CDR3 protein is one row after TCRdb ran MiXCR on the RT-PCR reads. The table has 390,000 or so distinct CDR3 sequences, around 16% seen once. Sequencing was performed on blood, either unsorted or a sorted T cell fraction (not recorded which). The source is a human donor who was either an allogeneic HSCT recipient or a stem cell or donor lymphocyte infusion donor (not recorded which). It is not recorded whose cells these are; they may come from a transplant donor.

The chain links TRBV9 to TRBJ2-1; TRBD2 aligns across 7 bases. CDR1 and CDR2 from the germline V gene are SGDLS and YYNGEE. V lost 0 bases to trimming and J lost 7 bases; unmatched junction nucleotides: 7. This CDR3 comprises 15 residues. The CDR3: CASSVGGGLGNEQFF. The CDR3 nucleotides read TGTGCCAGCAGCGTAGGGGGGGGGTTGGGGAATGAGCAGTTCTTC. The variable domain in full, with the rest retrieved from reference TRBV9 and TRBJ2-1, is DSGVTQTPKHLITATGQRVTLRCSPRSGDLSVYWYQQSLDQGLQFLIQYYNGEERAKGNILERFSAQQFPDLHSELNLSSLELGDSALYFCASSVGGGLGNEQFFGPGTRLTVL.

This clonotype was seen only once. The chain carries TRBV7-2 and TRBJ2-3; perhaps TRBD1 as D (5 bases). The V gene lost 3 bases and the J gene lost 3 bases, with 16 bases spanning the gap. The CDR3 covers 16 residues. Germline assignment: CDR1 SGHTA and CDR2 FQGNSA. The CDR3 nucleotides read TGTGCCAGCAGCTTGATCATAGGGGCGGAAACAGATACGCAGTATTTT. Translated, it gives CASSLIIGAETDTQYF.

V usage is TRBV5-5 and J usage is TRBJ2-1; the match to TRBD2 covers 11 bases. With V trimmed by 3 bases and J by 10 bases, 12 bases remained unmatched. Germline lookup yields CDR1 SGHKS and CDR2 YYEKEE (reference sequence). CDR3 size: 16 residues. CDR3 sequence (DNA): TGTGCCAGCAGCTCCTTTATAGCGGGGGGGCGTCGGGAGCAGTTCTTC. As protein: CASSSFIAGGRREQFF.

The V gene is TRBV7-6, the J gene TRBJ2-7; tentative D call: TRBD1 (5 bases). V lost 6 bases, J lost 3 bases, and 15 bases lay in between. The V gene's germline CDR1 is SGHVS and CDR2 FNYEAQ. The CDR3 length is 14 residues. CDR3 sequence: CASSYGHGNYEQYF. The CDR3 DNA sequence: TGTGCCAGCAGTTACGGACACGGCAACTACGAGCAGTACTTC.

This clonotype was seen a single time. The V gene is TRBV19, the J gene TRBJ1-2, with D unresolved. Germline CDR1 is LNHDA and CDR2 is SQIVND (reference sequence). Trimming pared 6 bases from V and 4 bases from J, leaving 18 bases between. This CDR3 contains 15 residues. In DNA, the CDR3 is TGTGCCAGTAGCCCTCCGATCGGGTATTTCTATGGCTACACCTTC. Translating it yields CASSPPIGYFYGYTF.

The chain combines TRBV10-3 with TRBJ2-3, with 10 bases fitting TRBD2. The CDR3 is made up of 14 amino acids. Trimming at V came to 10 bases and at J to 3 bases, leaving 7 bases not matched to a gene. The germline gives CDR1 ENHRY, CDR2 SYGVKD. The CDR3 here is CASRSSGRTDTQYF. CDR3 nucleotides: TGTGCCAGCCGCTCTAGCGGGAGAACAGATACGCAGTATTTT.

The chain has TRBV3-1 and TRBJ2-1, with D tentatively TRBD2 (7 bases). The CDR3 has 12 amino acids. Trimming removed 1 base from V and 12 bases from J, with 10 bases in between. Germline V gives CDR1 LGHDT, CDR2 YNNKEL (reference sequence). CDR3 loop: CASSQVRGGQFF. As DNA, the CDR3 is TGTGCCAGCAGCCAAGTAAGGGGGGGGCAGTTCTTC.

V usage is TRBV5-8 and J usage is TRBJ1-5, with TRBD1 identical over 11 bases. Per the germline V gene, CDR1 is SGHTS and CDR2 is YDEGEE. The length of the CDR3 is 17 residues. The V and J ends lost 7 bases and 2 bases, in that order; junction bases with no gene match: 11. DNA of the CDR3: TGTGCCAGCGGTCCGGGACAGGGGGTTTATCGCAATCAGCCCCAGCATTTT. Translated, it gives CASGPGQGVYRNQPQHF.

This chain uses TRBV3-1 with TRBJ2-7, with D uncertain. This CDR3 spans 14 amino acids. Germline V gene sequence: CDR1 LGHDT, CDR2 YNNKEL (reference sequence). Trimming pared 4 bases from V and 6 bases from J, leaving 16 bases between. In nucleotides, the CDR3 is TGTGCCAGCAGCCGATCTCGGTGGCGGACCGAGCAGTACTTC. This sequence encodes CASSRSRWRTEQYF.

This clonotype appeared a few times. The chain joins TRBV9 to TRBJ2-2, with TRBD2 identical over 13 bases. There are 16 residues in the CDR3. Losses at the gene ends were 0 bases for V and 5 bases for J; bases not matched to a gene: 1. Per the germline V gene, CDR1 is SGDLS and CDR2 is YYNGEE. CDR3 residues: CASSVGLAGGTGELFF. CDR3 coding DNA: TGTGCCAGCAGCGTAGGACTAGCGGGAGGAACCGGGGAGCTGTTTTTT.

In this sample, this clonotype turned up many times. The chain uses TRBV29-1 and TRBJ1-1; 8 nucleotides match TRBD1. There are 14 residues in the CDR3. Trimming took 4 bases from V and 10 from J; bases not matched to a gene: 14. The germline V gene has CDR1 SQVTM and CDR2 ANQGSEA. CDR3 bases: TGCAGCGTTGGTCAGGGACAGGTACCTACGTTAGCTTTCTTT. Translation gives CSVGQGQVPTLAFF.

V is TRBV24-1 and J is TRBJ2-3; the D is unclear. V lost 4 bases and J 1 base, leaving 14 bases between the germline ends. CDR3 size: 16 residues. The germline gives CDR1 KGHDR, CDR2 SFDVKD. The CDR3 coding sequence is TGTGCCACCAGTGACTTGAACACGGTCGGCACAGATACGCAGTATTTT. Residues: CATSDLNTVGTDTQYF.

As concerns this clonotype: A junction end diverges from the germline sequence, so it may reflect a read error. The rearrangement joins TRBV6-5 to TRBJ2-7; 10 bases match TRBD2. Germline CDR1 and CDR2: MNHEY and SVGAGI. This CDR3 is built from 16 residues. The CDR3 DNA follows: TGTGCCAGCAGTTCTTCCTCTAGCGGGAGCCCCTACCAGCAGTACTTC. It translates to CASSSSSSGSPYQQYF.

This sequence joins TRBV18 and TRBJ1-2; 10 nucleotides line up with TRBD1. The germline V gene has CDR1 KGHSH and CDR2 LQKENI. This CDR3 is 17 amino acids long. The V segment lost 5 bases and the J segment 0 bases; nucleotides outside the gene matches: 9. CDR3 coding DNA: TGTGCCAGCTCAGAGCGGGACAGGGGCCCGACTAACTATGGCTACACCTTC. Its protein is CASSERDRGPTNYGYTF. The variable domain in full, completed from reference TRBV18 and TRBJ1-2, reads NAGVMQNPRHLVRRRGQEARLRCSPMKGHSHVYWYRQLPEEGLKFMVYLQKENIIDESGMPKERFSAEFPKEGPSILRIQQVVRGDSAAYFCASSERDRGPTNYGYTFGSGTRLTVV.

The chain couples TRBV4-3 to TRBJ1-1, with TRBD1 identical over 7 bases. Germline-derived CDR1 and CDR2 are LGHNA and YSLEER. Losses at the gene ends were 2 bases for V and 3 bases for J; bases not matched to a gene: 9. The CDR3 is made up of 16 amino acids. The CDR3 protein is CASSQSGGEKYTEAFF. In DNA, the CDR3 is TGCGCCAGCAGCCAATCAGGGGGGGAAAAATACACTGAAGCTTTCTTT.

J is TRBJ2-5 and V is TRBV20-1; D may be TRBD1 (6 bases). The CDR3 totals 13 residues. V lost 6 bases, J lost 1 base, and 12 bases lay in between. The germline V gene has CDR1 DFQATT and CDR2 SNEGSKA (reference sequence). CDR3 DNA: TGCAGTGCACGGGACACCTTCCAAGAGACCCAGTACTTC. Its protein is CSARDTFQETQYF.

The sample holds many counts of this clonotype. V usage is TRBV3-1 and J usage is TRBJ2-2; 12 positions agree with TRBD2. This CDR3 has 17 residues. The germline V gene encodes CDR1 LGHDT and CDR2 YNNKEL (reference sequence). With 6 bases clipped from V and 4 bases from J, the junction kept 9 bases outside the gene matches. The CDR3 region has the DNA TGTGCCAGCAGTTATAGACTAGCGGGAGACGGCACCGGGGAGCTGTTTTTT. This translates into CASSYRLAGDGTGELFF.